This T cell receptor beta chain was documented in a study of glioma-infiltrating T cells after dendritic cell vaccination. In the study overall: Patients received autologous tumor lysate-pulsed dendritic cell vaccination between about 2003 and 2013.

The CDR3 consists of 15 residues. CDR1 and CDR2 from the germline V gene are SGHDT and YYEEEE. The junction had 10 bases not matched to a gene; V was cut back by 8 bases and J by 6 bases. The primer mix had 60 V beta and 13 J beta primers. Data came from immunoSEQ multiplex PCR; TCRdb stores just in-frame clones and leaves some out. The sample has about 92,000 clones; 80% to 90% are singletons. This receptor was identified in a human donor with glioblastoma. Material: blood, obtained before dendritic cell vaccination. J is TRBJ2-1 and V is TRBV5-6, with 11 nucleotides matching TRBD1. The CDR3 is CASDLGGTGGNEQFF. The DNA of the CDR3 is TGTGCCAGTGATCTGGGAGGGACAGGGGGCAATGAGCAGTTCTTC. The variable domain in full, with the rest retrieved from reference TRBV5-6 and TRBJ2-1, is DAGVTQSPTHLIKTRGQQVTLRCSPKSGHDTVSWYQQALGQGPQFIFQYYEEEERQRGNFPDRFSGHQFPNYSSELNVNALLLGDSALYLCASDLGGTGGNEQFFGPGTRLTVL.